This passage covers 18 T cell receptor beta chains from one sample sequenced in a study of T cells after yellow fever vaccination. MiXCR, run by TCRdb on the 5' RACE reads, gives a single entry per CDR3 protein. This table holds hundreds of thousands of distinct CDR3 sequences, roughly 12% found once. The sample was PBMCs, taken on the day of the yellow fever booster vaccination. Every receptor here comes from a man younger than 40 who received the YFV17D yellow fever vaccine.

This clonotype came up a few times. V usage is TRBV4-3 and J usage is TRBJ2-7; the D gene is possibly TRBD2 (6 bases). Trimming shortened V by 0 bases and J by 1 base, and 19 bases separated the two germline ends. This CDR3 region has 18 residues. CDR1 is LGHNA and CDR2 is YSLEER in the germline V gene. In nucleotides, the CDR3 is TGCGCCAGCAGCCAAGAGATCCGGGACGAGGGGAGGTCCTACGAGCAGTACTTC. Its protein product is CASSQEIRDEGRSYEQYF.

This clonotype has only a few counts. The chain joins TRBV12-3 or TRBV12-4 to TRBJ2-7; D remains ambiguous. Trimming took 3 bases from V and 5 from J, leaving 14 bases between them. This CDR3 spans 14 amino acids. The CDR3 bases are TGTGCCAGCAGTTTTCATGAGTCACCCCACGAGCAGTACTTC. This codes for CASSFHESPHEQYF.

This clonotype was counted only a few times. The J gene is TRBJ1-6, the V gene TRBV12-3 or TRBV12-4; D gene unclear. The CDR3 contains 17 residues. Trimming left V 3 bases short and J 5 bases short, with 17 bases between. The CDR3 sequence: CASSFGGYGRHNSPLHF. CDR3 sequence (DNA): TGTGCCAGCAGTTTCGGTGGTTACGGTCGGCATAATTCACCCCTCCACTTT.

This clonotype was recorded a few times. In nucleotides, the CDR3 is TGTGCCAGCAGCCCGCTAGGACTGTGGAACACTGAAGCTTTCTTT. Its protein is CASSPLGLWNTEAFF. This sequence joins TRBV7-9 and TRBJ1-1; D not certain. Trimming shortened V by 5 bases and J by 1 base, and 14 bases separated the two germline ends. The CDR3 sequence is 15 residues long. The germline V gene encodes CDR1 SEHNR and CDR2 FQNEAQ (reference sequence).

The DNA for the CDR3 is TGCAGTGCTAGTTCAGGGACCCCTTCCTACGAGCAGTACTTC. It encodes CSASSGTPSYEQYF. V is TRBV20-1 and J is TRBJ2-7; possibly TRBD1 or TRBD2 for D (5 bases each). This CDR3 comprises 14 residues. CDR1 and CDR2 (germline): DFQATT, SNEGSKA (reference sequence). Trimming left V 3 bases short and J 1 base short, with 13 bases between.

J is TRBJ2-7 and V is TRBV7-2; D call uncertain. Between the trimmed V and J ends, which lost 1 base and 6 bases, there was a span of 10 bases. Germline V CDR1 and CDR2: SGHTA, FQGNSA. The CDR3 covers 13 residues. In DNA form, the CDR3 reads TGTGCCAGCAGCTTAGAAGGGTTTCGCGAGCAGTACTTC. It specifies CASSLEGFREQYF. The entire variable domain, with the rest obtained from reference TRBV7-2 and TRBJ2-7, is as follows: GAGVSQSPSNKVTEKGKDVELRCDPISGHTALYWYRQSLGQGLEFLIYFQGNSAPDKSGLPSDRFSAERTGGSVSTLTIQRTQQEDSAVYLCASSLEGFREQYFGPGTRLTVT.

This clonotype was observed many times. This rearrangement joins TRBV20-1 to TRBJ2-3; D could derive from TRBD1 or TRBD2 (5 bases each). Between the trimmed V and J ends, which lost 3 bases and 3 bases, there was a span of 13 bases. Germline CDR1 reads DFQATT; CDR2 reads SNEGSKA (reference sequence). This CDR3 contains 14 residues. The CDR3 nucleotides are TGCAGTGCTAGCGGCCTGGGGGTAACAGATACGCAGTATTTT. This codes for CSASGLGVTDTQYF.

This chain uses TRBV14 with TRBJ1-1; D gene unclear. V shed 0 bases and J shed 7 bases, with 6 bases lying between them. Germline CDR1 SGHDN, CDR2 FVKESK. The CDR3 is made up of 12 amino acids. CDR3 in amino acids: CASSQEAGEAFF. CDR3 sequence (DNA): TGTGCCAGCAGCCAAGAGGCAGGTGAAGCTTTCTTT.

The chain carries TRBV19 and TRBJ2-7; D is ambiguous. V lost 1 base and J lost 0, with 10 bases in between. In germline, CDR1 is LNHDA, CDR2 SQIVND (reference sequence). CDR3 size: 15 residues. CDR3 region: CASSIGEWGSYEQYF. The CDR3, as DNA: TGTGCCAGTAGTATAGGCGAGTGGGGCTCCTACGAGCAGTACTTC.

Only a few counts were recorded for this clonotype. The CDR3 here is CASSPSGGRNEQFF. DNA of the CDR3: TGTGCCAGCAGCCCGTCGGGGGGTCGGAATGAGCAGTTCTTC. The chain combines TRBV3-1 with TRBJ2-1; 7 positions agree with TRBD2. The V segment lost 4 bases and the J segment 7 bases; nucleotides outside the gene matches: 7. Germline assignment: CDR1 LGHDT and CDR2 YNNKEL (reference sequence). The CDR3 has 14 amino acids.

This clonotype has only a few counts. The chain has TRBV5-5 and TRBJ2-2; 7 bases line up with TRBD1. This CDR3 spans 15 amino acids. Losses at the gene ends were 0 bases for V and 5 bases for J; bases not matched to a gene: 4. The germline V gene has CDR1 SGHKS and CDR2 YYEKEE (reference sequence). CDR3 amino acids: CASSLGTGDTGELFF. For the CDR3, the DNA is TGTGCCAGCAGCTTGGGGACAGGAGATACCGGGGAGCTGTTTTTT.

The rearrangement links TRBV14 to TRBJ2-5, with a tentative D call TRBD1 (5 bases). The CDR3 contains 14 residues. CDR1 is SGHDN and CDR2 is FVKESK in the germline V gene. V was cut by 0 bases and J by 5 bases, with 10 bases left in between. CDR3 in DNA: TGTGCCAGCAGCCAAGAACTGGGGCTTGAGACCCAGTACTTC. Protein sequence: CASSQELGLETQYF.

V is TRBV7-2 and J is TRBJ1-6; D unresolved. The ends were cut back, 2 bases at V and 2 bases at J, with 4 bases in the middle. The CDR3 extends over 14 amino acids. Germline CDR1 and CDR2: SGHTA and FQGNSA. CDR3 DNA sequence: TGTGCCAGCAGCTTACGTACCTATAATTCACCCCTCCACTTT. This sequence encodes CASSLRTYNSPLHF.

The chain has TRBV20-1 and TRBJ2-6, with D maybe TRBD1 (5 bases). The CDR3 has 14 residues. Trimming removed 4 bases from V and 1 base from J, with 8 bases in between. In germline, CDR1 is DFQATT, CDR2 SNEGSKA (reference sequence). The CDR3 sequence is CSAIQGSGANVLTF. The CDR3 DNA sequence: TGCAGTGCTATTCAGGGTTCTGGGGCCAACGTCCTGACTTTC.

The table lists this clonotype with a few counts. The V gene is TRBV29-1, the J gene TRBJ1-4; 7 bases are shared with TRBD1. Trimming cost V 6 bases and J 7 bases; bases outside gene matches: 5. The germline V gene has CDR1 SQVTM and CDR2 ANQGSEA. CDR3 length: 12 residues. CDR3 coding DNA: TGCAGCGTCAGCCAGGGGGGTGAAAAACTGTTTTTT. This encodes CSVSQGGEKLFF.

This rearrangement joins TRBV6-5 to TRBJ1-2, with D maybe TRBD1 (6 bases). CDR1 MNHEY and CDR2 SVGAGI come from the germline V gene. This CDR3 is 14 amino acids long. V was clipped by 6 bases and J by 4 bases, with 15 bases between them. The CDR3 protein is CASSRLTGPYGYTF. The CDR3 coding sequence is TGTGCCAGCAGCCGCCTGACAGGACCCTATGGCTACACCTTC.

This clonotype has at least ten counts. V gene TRBV25-1 combines with J gene TRBJ1-2, with D possibly TRBD1 on 5 matching bases. This CDR3 is built from 12 residues. Germline V lookup: CDR1 MGHDK, CDR2 SYGVNS. With 1 base removed from V and 8 bases from J, the gap between germline ends came to 8 bases. DNA for the CDR3: TGTGCCAGCAGTGAATCAGGGTACGGCTACACCTTC. Translating it yields CASSESGYGYTF.

In this sample, this clonotype turned up a few times. The rearrangement uses TRBV19 and TRBJ2-7; 8 bases align to TRBD2. J was trimmed by 1 base and V by 3 bases; bases with no gene match: 8. This CDR3 comprises 16 residues. Germline loops: CDR1 LNHDA, CDR2 SQIVND (reference sequence). CDR3 residues: CASSMASGRSSYEQYF. In DNA, the CDR3 is TGTGCCAGTAGTATGGCTAGCGGGCGGTCTTCCTACGAGCAGTACTTC.